The rows below give T cell receptor beta chains drawn from one sample of a study of cytomegalovirus exposure and HLA in healthy donors. Libraries were prepared by immunoSEQ multiplex PCR; TCRdb keeps only in-frame clonotypes and omits some of them. The data show about 140,000 clones, just under 85% seen once. Source material: PBMCs. The receptors come from a woman aged 55-70 years in good health and CMV-seropositive. Both conserved end residues are part of each CDR3. Fields, in order: V gene, clone size, D gene, J gene, CDR3 protein, CDR3 DNA. The D gene is left open where the match is weak. A row's size may be missing; if present it is once, few, many or a size class.

>TRBV11-3|-|-|TRBJ1-2
CASSSRDTYGYTF
TGTGCCAGCAGCTCCCGGGACACCTATGGCTACACCTTC
>TRBV5-1|-|-|TRBJ1-3
CASSLSSSGNTIYF
TGCGCCAGCAGCTTGTCGAGCTCTGGAAACACCATATATTTT
>TRBV18|-|-|TRBJ2-3
CASSPIQGTEGTDTQYF
TGTGCCAGCTCACCCATACAGGGGACTGAAGGCACAGATACGCAGTATTTT
>TRBV7-9|-|TRBD2|TRBJ2-7
CASSLPSGRTSGDYEQYF
TGTGCCAGCAGCTTACCTTCCGGAAGGACTAGCGGGGACTACGAGCAGTACTTC
>TRBV7-3|-|-|TRBJ2-5
CASSPTGVRETQYF
TGTGCCAGCAGCCCTACAGGAGTCCGGGAGACCCAGTACTTC
>TRBV27|-|-|TRBJ2-1
CASSPYRAHDEQFF
TGTGCCAGCAGCCCCTACAGGGCCCACGATGAGCAGTTCTTC
>TRBV5-1|-|TRBD2|TRBJ2-3
CASSPGLAGGPRSTDTQYF
TGCGCCAGCAGCCCGGGACTAGCGGGAGGGCCTCGGAGCACAGATACGCAGTATTTT
>TRBV18|-|TRBD1|TRBJ2-3
CASSSGQVGTDTQYF
TGTGCCAGCTCATCGGGACAGGTGGGGACAGATACGCAGTATTTT
>TRBV2|-|TRBD2|TRBJ2-5
CASSEIAGGETQYF
TGTGCCAGCAGTGAAATAGCGGGAGGGGAGACCCAGTACTTC
>TRBV18|-|-|TRBJ1-1
CASSGTNTEAFF
TGTGCCAGCTCAGGGACAAACACTGAAGCTTTCTTT
>TRBV30|few|-|TRBJ2-3
CAWSVSGGSTDTQYF
TGTGCCTGGAGTGTTTCAGGCGGGAGCACAGATACGCAGTATTTT
>TRBV19|-|TRBD1|TRBJ1-5
CASSTLRTGDNQPQHF
TGTGCCAGTAGTACCCTTAGGACAGGGGACAATCAGCCCCAGCATTTT
>TRBV28|-|TRBD1|TRBJ1-2
CASRKTGTGSGYTF
TGTGCCAGCAGAAAAACCGGGACAGGGTCTGGCTACACCTTC
>TRBV19|-|-|TRBJ1-2
CASNIPDRDYTF
TGTGCCAGTAACATTCCAGACAGAGACTACACCTTC
>TRBV4-1|-|-|TRBJ2-2
CASRKQGPGELFF
TGCGCCAGCAGAAAGCAGGGTCCCGGGGAGCTGTTTTTT
>TRBV30|-|-|TRBJ1-1
CAWRSVLNTEAFF
TGTGCCTGGAGGTCGGTCTTGAACACTGAAGCTTTCTTT
>TRBV6-5|-|TRBD1|TRBJ2-7
CASSPRTGAFYF
TGTGCCAGCAGTCCCCGGACAGGCGCCTTCTACTTC
>TRBV10-2|-|TRBD1|TRBJ2-1
CASKRQGVYNEQFF
TGCGCCAGTAAAAGACAGGGGGTCTACAATGAGCAGTTCTTC
>TRBV5-4|-|TRBD2|TRBJ2-2
CASSLEGGSNTGELFF
TGTGCCAGCAGCTTGGAGGGCGGGAGTAACACCGGGGAGCTGTTTTTT
>TRBV27|-|TRBD2|TRBJ2-2
CASSSIRLAGDLTGELFF
TGTGCCAGCAGTTCGATCCGACTAGCGGGAGACCTCACCGGGGAGCTGTTTTTT
>TRBV7-2|-|TRBD1|TRBJ1-2
CASSTYRGTSYGYTF
TGTGCCAGCAGCACTTACAGGGGAACAAGCTATGGCTACACCTTC
>TRBV28|-|-|TRBJ1-1
CASSFPVAGIGTEAFF
TGTGCCAGCAGTTTCCCCGTAGCAGGGATAGGGACTGAAGCTTTCTTT
>TRBV25-1|-|-|TRBJ1-6
CASSEYERGSNSPLHF
TGTGCCAGCAGTGAATATGAGCGGGGGAGCAATTCACCCCTCCACTTT
>TRBV19|-|-|TRBJ2-3
CASSSLQGILTDTQYF
TGTGCCAGTAGTTCTCTACAGGGCATCCTCACAGATACGCAGTATTTT
>TRBV30|-|-|TRBJ2-5
CAWGSGFQETQYF
TGTGCCTGGGGGAGTGGGTTTCAAGAGACCCAGTACTTC
>TRBV10-3|once|-|TRBJ2-1
CAISESSGNYNEQFF
TGTGCCATCAGTGAGTCCAGCGGCAACTACAATGAGCAGTTCTTC
>TRBV29-1|-|TRBD1|TRBJ2-7
CSVTGTDIYEQYF
TGCAGCGTTACCGGGACAGATATCTACGAGCAGTACTTC
>TRBV18|-|-|TRBJ2-6
CASSPLFVSGANVLTF
TGTGCCAGCTCACCGTTATTCGTCTCTGGGGCCAACGTCCTGACTTTC
>TRBV7-9|-|TRBD2|TRBJ2-1
CASSGTGTSGNEQFF
TGTGCCAGCAGCGGAACCGGGACTAGCGGCAATGAGCAGTTCTTC